Listed here are 19 T cell receptor beta chains from one sample, sequenced in a study of T cell repertoires in cytomegalovirus infection. TCRdb reprocessed the reads with MiXCR, giving one entry per CDR3 protein. The data show approximately 190,000 distinct CDR3 sequences, with about a tenth seen just once and roughly 5% held by the top ten. The sample comprised PBMCs. These receptors were taken from a human donor in good health (CMV status not recorded). Some clones in this sample may be carry-over from other donors' samples.

Ten or more counts support this clonotype. The chain has TRBV11-3 and TRBJ2-1, with TRBD2 matching 7 bases. Germline loops: CDR1 SGHNT, CDR2 YENEEA. V shed 6 bases, J shed 10 bases, and the junction held 9 bases outside the gene matches. This CDR3 is 13 amino acids long. The CDR3 loop reads CASRSDAGDEQFF. The CDR3 nucleotides read TGTGCCAGCAGATCGGACGCGGGGGACGAGCAGTTCTTC.

The table lists this clonotype with a few counts. The chain uses TRBV2 and TRBJ1-1; 7 positions agree with TRBD1. V lost 6 bases and J lost 5; bases outside the gene matches: 6. The germline V gene encodes CDR1 SNHLY and CDR2 FYNNEI. The CDR3 has 13 amino acids. In DNA, the CDR3 is TGTGCCAGCAGGGGACAGACGGGGACTGAAGCTTTCTTT. This codes for CASRGQTGTEAFF.

This clonotype was seen many times. CDR3 nucleotide sequence: TGTGCCAGCAGCCCCAGCTCGCGGACAGTGGTTTTTAATGGCTACACCTTC. Translation gives CASSPSSRTVVFNGYTF. The chain employs TRBV7-9 and TRBJ1-2; D perhaps matches TRBD1 (6 bases). Germline-derived CDR1 and CDR2 are SEHNR and FQNEAQ (reference sequence). Trimming pared 5 bases from V and 6 bases from J, leaving 25 bases between. This CDR3 is 17 amino acids long.

This clonotype showed up many times. The gene calls are TRBV7-6 and TRBJ2-7, with 12 bases identical to TRBD2. This CDR3 spans 16 amino acids. V trimming: 5 bases; J trimming: 2 bases; junction bases outside the gene matches: 7. The germline CDR1 and CDR2 sequences are SGHVS and FNYEAQ. In DNA, the CDR3 is TGTGCCAGCAGCACAGGACTAGCGGGAACCCCCTACGAGCAGTACTTC. It specifies CASSTGLAGTPYEQYF. The full variable domain, rest sourced from reference TRBV7-6 and TRBJ2-7, is GAGVSQSPRYKVTKRGQDVALRCDPISGHVSLYWYRQALGQGPEFLTYFNYEAQQDKSGLPNDRFSAERPEGSISTLTIQRTEQRDSAMYRCASSTGLAGTPYEQYFGPGTRLTVT.

The chain uses TRBV6-2 or TRBV6-3 and TRBJ2-5; TRBD1 agrees at 7 bases. This CDR3 is 14 amino acids long. Per the germline V gene, CDR1 is MNHEY and CDR2 is SVGEGT. J gave up 5 bases and V 2 bases, and 5 bases lay outside the gene matches. The DNA for the CDR3 is TGTGCCAGCAGTTACCTTACAGGGGACGAGACCCAGTACTTC. Its protein product is CASSYLTGDETQYF.

The chain carries TRBV28 and TRBJ1-2, with 8 nucleotides matching TRBD1. V shed 0 bases and J 2 bases; nucleotides not matched to a gene: 11. Germline CDR1 and CDR2: MDHEN and SYDVKM. This CDR3 spans 18 amino acids. The CDR3 region is CASSLWGGDRHANYGYTF. CDR3 in DNA: TGTGCCAGCAGTTTATGGGGGGGGGACAGGCACGCCAACTATGGCTACACCTTC.

In this sample, this clonotype turned up many times. The CDR3 spells CASSLHESSTDTQYF. The CDR3 DNA reads as TGTGCCAGCAGCTTGCACGAAAGTAGCACAGATACGCAGTATTTT. V and J are TRBV7-2 and TRBJ2-3, with unresolved D. Germline assignment: CDR1 SGHTA and CDR2 FQGNSA. V was cut by 3 bases and J by 0 bases, with 10 bases left in between. The CDR3 spans 15 residues.

This clonotype appeared many times. V gene TRBV7-2 combines with J gene TRBJ1-2; 10 bases match TRBD1. CDR3 size: 15 residues. The junction had 10 bases not matched to a gene; V was cut back by 4 bases and J by 8 bases. Germline assignment: CDR1 SGHTA and CDR2 FQGNSA. Here the CDR3 DNA reads TGTGCCAGCAGCTCTAGACAGGGGGCGTTCGGCGGCTACACCTTC. Residues: CASSSRQGAFGGYTF. Together with reference TRBV7-2 and TRBJ1-2, the CDR3 gives the full variable domain: GAGVSQSPSNKVTEKGKDVELRCDPISGHTALYWYRQSLGQGLEFLIYFQGNSAPDKSGLPSDRFSAERTGGSVSTLTIQRTQQEDSAVYLCASSSRQGAFGGYTFGSGTRLTVV.

This clonotype was detected only a few times. The rearrangement links TRBV24-1 to TRBJ2-1; 7 bases are shared with TRBD1. Per germline, CDR1 KGHDR and CDR2 SFDVKD. This CDR3 spans 15 amino acids. Losses at the gene ends were 7 bases for V and 6 bases for J; bases not matched to a gene: 11. The CDR3 is CATSSGGGRINEQFF. The DNA for the CDR3 is TGTGCCACCAGCTCAGGGGGTGGTCGGATCAATGAGCAGTTCTTC.

Only a few counts were recorded for this clonotype. The V and J genes are TRBV7-9 and TRBJ2-7, with a tentative D call TRBD1 (6 bases). The CDR3 consists of 12 residues. Germline V gives CDR1 SEHNR, CDR2 FQNEAQ (reference sequence). Trimming left V 3 bases short and J 4 bases short, with 7 bases between. CDR3: CASSFDRYEQYF. DNA of the CDR3: TGTGCCAGCAGCTTCGACAGGTACGAGCAGTACTTC. Filled out from reference TRBV7-9 and TRBJ2-7, the complete variable domain reads DTGVSQNPRHKITKRGQNVTFRCDPISEHNRLYWYRQTLGQGPEFLTYFQNEAQLEKSRLLSDRFSAERPKGSFSTLEIQRTEQGDSAMYLCASSFDRYEQYFGPGTRLTVT.

In its sample, this clonotype was seen many times. The chain uses TRBV7-2 and TRBJ2-1; 7 nucleotides agree with TRBD1. The CDR3 runs 17 residues. V lost 3 bases, J lost 9 bases, and 17 bases stayed unmatched. Germline V gene data show CDR1 as SGHTA and CDR2 as FQGNSA. In nucleotides, the CDR3 is TGTGCCAGCAGCTTTTACTCCGGGACAGTTCGAATCGGTGAGCAGTTCTTC. Its translation: CASSFYSGTVRIGEQFF.

The sample holds many counts of this clonotype. The chain couples TRBV18 to TRBJ2-6; D ambiguous. The germline CDR1 and CDR2 sequences are KGHSH and LQKENI. Between the trimmed V and J ends, which lost 2 bases and 4 bases, there was a span of 9 bases. The length of the CDR3 is 15 residues. The CDR3 DNA sequence: TGTGCCAGCTCACCAATCCCCCCCGGGGCCAACGTCCTGACTTTC. It translates to CASSPIPPGANVLTF.

This clonotype was counted ten times or more. The rearrangement links TRBV4-3 to TRBJ2-1, with D maybe TRBD2 (5 bases). Per the germline V gene, CDR1 is LGHNA and CDR2 is YSLEER. V was trimmed by 0 bases and J by 2 bases, leaving 17 bases between them. This CDR3 is built from 18 residues. The CDR3 spells CASSQEAPGSGPYNEQFF. CDR3 coding DNA: TGCGCCAGCAGCCAAGAAGCTCCGGGGAGCGGACCCTACAATGAGCAGTTCTTC.

This clonotype was observed at least ten times. J is TRBJ2-1 and V is TRBV4-1, with D perhaps being TRBD1 or TRBD2 (5 bases each). The CDR3 consists of 18 residues. The germline V and J ends were trimmed by 0 bases and 0 bases, with 15 bases remaining between them. Germline-derived CDR1 and CDR2 are MGHRA and YSYEKL. CDR3: CASSQEGSGASSYNEQFF. Written as DNA, the CDR3 is TGCGCCAGCAGCCAAGAAGGGAGTGGGGCTAGCTCCTACAATGAGCAGTTCTTC.

This clonotype showed up many times. The chain has TRBV20-1 and TRBJ2-5; the match to TRBD2 covers 14 bases. Germline V gene sequence: CDR1 DFQATT, CDR2 SNEGSKA (reference sequence). The CDR3 loop spans 15 amino acids. V lost 4 bases and J lost 2; bases outside the gene matches: 3. The CDR3, as DNA: TGCAGTGCTACTCGACTAGCGGGAGGGCAAGAGACCCAGTACTTC. Encoded protein: CSATRLAGGQETQYF.

This clonotype was detected many times. The genes are TRBV7-2 and TRBJ2-5; D assignment may be TRBD1 or TRBD2 (5 bases each). The CDR3 contains 15 residues. V was trimmed by 0 bases and J by 5 bases, leaving 13 bases between them. Germline values: CDR1 SGHTA, CDR2 FQGNSA. CDR3 sequence reads: CASSLAARGRETQYF. The CDR3 region has the DNA TGTGCCAGCAGCTTAGCGGCCCGGGGACGGGAGACCCAGTACTTC.

This clonotype was seen only a few times. This rearrangement joins TRBV18 to TRBJ1-6, with 7 bases identical to TRBD1. The ends lost 6 bases at V and 9 bases at J; junction bases unmatched: 5. From germline, CDR1 is KGHSH and CDR2 LQKENI. The length of the CDR3 is 13 residues. CDR3 sequence: CASSGDRASPLHF. The CDR3 DNA reads as TGTGCCAGCTCGGGCGACAGGGCTTCACCCCTCCACTTT.

The rearrangement joins TRBV7-3 to TRBJ2-2; possible D gene TRBD1, 6 bases. Germline lookup yields CDR1 SGHTA and CDR2 FQGTGA. CDR3 size: 16 residues. The germline V and J ends were trimmed by 2 bases and 1 base, with 11 bases remaining between them. This CDR3 is CASSLGDTGNTGELFF. CDR3 nucleotides: TGTGCCAGCAGCTTAGGGGACACCGGGAACACCGGGGAGCTGTTTTTT.

This clonotype has at least ten counts. The genes are TRBV12-3 or TRBV12-4 and TRBJ2-3; TRBD2 might be the D (6 bases). The CDR3 is 15 residues long. Trimming shortened V by 2 bases and J by 2 bases, and 11 bases separated the two germline ends. The CDR3 reads CASSLLAGPTDTQYF. DNA of the CDR3: TGTGCCAGCAGTTTACTCGCGGGACCCACAGATACGCAGTATTTT.